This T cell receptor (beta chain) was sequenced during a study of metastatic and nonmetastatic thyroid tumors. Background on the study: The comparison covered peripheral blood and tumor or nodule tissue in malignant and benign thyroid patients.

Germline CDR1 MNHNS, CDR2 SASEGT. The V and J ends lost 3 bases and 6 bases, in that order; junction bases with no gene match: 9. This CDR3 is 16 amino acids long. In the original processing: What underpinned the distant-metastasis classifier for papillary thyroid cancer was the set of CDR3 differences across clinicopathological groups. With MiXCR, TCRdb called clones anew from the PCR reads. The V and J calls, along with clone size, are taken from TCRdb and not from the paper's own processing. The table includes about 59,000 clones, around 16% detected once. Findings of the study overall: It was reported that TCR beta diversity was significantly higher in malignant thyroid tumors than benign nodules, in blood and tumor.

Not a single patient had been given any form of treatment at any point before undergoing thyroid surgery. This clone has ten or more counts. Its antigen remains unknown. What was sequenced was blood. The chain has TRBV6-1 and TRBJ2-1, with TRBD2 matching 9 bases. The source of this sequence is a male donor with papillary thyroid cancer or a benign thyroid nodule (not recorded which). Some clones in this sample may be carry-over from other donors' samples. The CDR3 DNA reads TGTGCCAGCAGTGACTCTCTCGGGCGGGAGGGCAATGAGCAGTTCTTC. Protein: CASSDSLGREGNEQFF.